This T cell receptor beta chain was sequenced during a study of identical twins. Overall study findings and caveats: In cord blood, abundant beta clonotypes had fewer insertions; memory showed no trend.

As to this clonotype: Its antigen is undetermined.

TCRdb called the 5' RACE reads again in MiXCR, with one record for every CDR3 protein. This table holds about 530,000 distinct CDR3 sequences, around 22% found once. Germline lookup yields CDR1 SGHDT and CDR2 YYEEEE. Trimming stripped 4 bases from V and 5 bases from J, with 15 bases between. There are 14 residues in the CDR3. Healthy Caucasians alone served as donors. These data also formed part of another study, on yellow fever vaccine responses in identical twins.

Material: CD4+ T cells sorted from blood. The sequence derives from a woman aged 18-29 years in good health. The chain employs TRBV5-6 and TRBJ1-1; D perhaps matches TRBD1 (5 bases). CDR3 sequence: CASSLNRLRTEAFF. CDR3 DNA: TGTGCCAGCAGCCTAAACAGGTTGCGGACTGAAGCTTTCTTT.